These T cell receptor beta chains were read from a single sample in a study of beta chain features in type 1 diabetes. The data were produced by immunoSEQ multiplex PCR, yet TCRdb's version contains in-frame clones alone and is incomplete. The table shows 350,000 to 450,000 clones, with about 15% occurring only once. Sequences were obtained from naive CD4+ T cells from blood. These receptors were obtained from a man aged 25-45 years in good health. Both conserved end residues are part of each CDR3. Each record gives: J gene, V gene, D gene, CDR3 protein. D genes are given only for firm matches.

TRBJ2-3,TRBV7-2,TRBD2,CASSPSASGRAKDTQYF
TRBJ1-1,TRBV28,TRBD1,CASSSGTGVTEAFF
TRBJ2-1,TRBV5-1,TRBD2,CASSKSGSDYNEQFF
TRBJ2-5,TRBV19,TRBD1,CASSGTGTIQETQYF
TRBJ1-3,TRBV9,NA,CASSVAGSGNTIYF
TRBJ1-2,TRBV29-1,NA,CSVGGRERGYTF
TRBJ2-5,TRBV7-8,TRBD2,CASSKSGREGAMTQYF
TRBJ2-3,TRBV7-9,TRBD2,CASSKKPGLVDTQYF
TRBJ2-1,TRBV6-4,NA,CATRPQSSSYNEQFF
TRBJ2-1,TRBV2,NA,CASSERGINEQFF
TRBJ2-3,TRBV30,TRBD2,CARQREGLGDTQYF
TRBJ1-2,TRBV2,TRBD1,CASSTRQGNYGYTF
TRBJ2-7,TRBV2,TRBD1,CASSGQGGYEQYF
TRBJ2-7,TRBV7-2,NA,CASSRDGRSYEQYF
TRBJ2-7,TRBV6-5,TRBD2,CASAGGVQQYF
TRBJ2-1,TRBV7-2,NA,CASSFRVRGNEQFF
TRBJ2-1,TRBV14,NA,CASSIGPLQFF
TRBJ2-2,TRBV7-3,NA,CASSPRGPGELFF
TRBJ2-3,TRBV2,NA,CASSPMRGADTQYF
TRBJ2-7,TRBV7-2,TRBD2,CASSSGLVYEQYF
TRBJ1-1,TRBV5-1,NA,CASSLVPAGTNTEAFF
TRBJ2-5,TRBV7-2,NA,CASTPRITETQYF
TRBJ2-6,TRBV23-1,NA,CASSHPDELRGPKSGANVLTF
TRBJ2-6,TRBV7-6,NA,CASSYPYSGANVLTF
TRBJ2-2,TRBV20-1,NA,CSALGKGELFF
TRBJ2-1,TRBV7-2,NA,CASSLGFGVYNEQFF
TRBJ2-3,TRBV7-2,NA,CASSLGIRRSTDTQYF
TRBJ1-5,TRBV18,TRBD1,CASSDRGTNQPQHF
TRBJ2-1,TRBV5-6,TRBD2,CASTGETSYYNEQFF
TRBJ2-2,TRBV2,NA,CASSTLTGPGELFF
TRBJ1-2,TRBV7-6,NA,CASSLAPAGETGYTF
TRBJ1-1,TRBV19,NA,CASSIDRVTEAFF
TRBJ2-3,TRBV5-6,NA,CASRWRQVGTDTQYF
TRBJ2-5,TRBV6-6,NA,CATRVRGPQGETQYF
TRBJ2-5,TRBV5-1,NA,CASSQRPGLQQETQYF
TRBJ2-3,TRBV9,TRBD2,CASSVTSATDTQYF
TRBJ2-7,TRBV7-2,TRBD2,CASSLGALAGLSYEQYF
TRBJ2-1,TRBV7-2,NA,CASSLGYTEQFF
TRBJ1-5,TRBV30,NA,CAWSAKLGQRNQPQHF
TRBJ2-1,TRBV7-7,NA,CASSRVPGLSEQFF
TRBJ2-5,TRBV5-1,TRBD2,CASSSGLAGDQETQYF
TRBJ2-1,TRBV18,TRBD2,CASSPGLAGVWRQFF
TRBJ1-4,TRBV7-9,NA,CASSLQGEGRFF
TRBJ2-1,TRBV7-8,TRBD2,CASSYLAERYNEQFF
TRBJ2-1,TRBV9,NA,CASSVATGGHYNEQFF
TRBJ2-7,TRBV28,TRBD2,CASSLTLDGLAGGFSYEQYF
TRBJ2-7,TRBV28,NA,CASTLGPGIRSEQYF
TRBJ2-5,TRBV5-1,NA,CASSLEGEETQYF
TRBJ2-5,TRBV7-2,NA,CASSPGPARVTQYF
TRBJ2-7,TRBV21-1,NA,CASSKAHGTGPYEQYF
TRBJ1-2,TRBV29-1,TRBD1,CSVYRGNYGYTF
TRBJ1-5,TRBV28,NA,CASRTGRNQPQHF
TRBJ2-2,TRBV27,NA,CASSLQHGGELFF
TRBJ1-2,TRBV29-1,NA,CSVEVGGGYGYTF
TRBJ2-3,TRBV7-9,TRBD2,CASSRAGAADTQYF
TRBJ2-2,TRBV7-8,NA,CASSSRDSLNTGELFF
TRBJ2-1,TRBV7-9,NA,CASSPDGAKQFF
TRBJ2-5,TRBV6-6,NA,CASSSTLGGQETQYF
TRBJ2-7,TRBV11-2,NA,CASSHNPGAGPKYEQYF